These 25 T cell receptor beta chains came from one sample sequenced in a study of control samples from healthy donors and cancer patients. This table comes from immunoSEQ multiplex PCR, and its TCRdb copy is limited to in-frame clones, with some not included. The data show some 150,000 clones, over 90% seen once. What was sequenced was blood. These receptors were collected from a man aged 50 to 59 in good health.

This clone is labeled as medium-sized. The J gene is TRBJ2-1, the V gene TRBV18; D is tentatively TRBD1 or TRBD2 (6 bases each). The CDR3 runs 13 residues. In germline, CDR1 is KGHSH, CDR2 LQKENI. V was trimmed by 6 bases and J by 4 bases, leaving 10 bases between them. The CDR3 region is CASSQGGYNEQFF. The CDR3 region has the DNA TGTGCCAGCTCCCAAGGGGGGTACAATGAGCAGTTCTTC.

A word on this clone: The junction and the germline gene differ at one end; a read error may be behind it. The rearrangement uses TRBV19 and TRBJ1-6, with D tentatively TRBD1 (6 bases). The V gene's germline CDR1 is LNHDA and CDR2 SQIVND (reference sequence). The CDR3 is 16 residues long. CDR3 protein: CASSIGRGRGNPPLHF. In DNA form, the CDR3 reads TGTGCCAGTAGTATCGGGAGGGGCAGGGGTAATCCACCCCTCCACTTT.

CDR3 loop: CASSLERMFYEQYF. For the CDR3, the DNA is TGTGCCAGCAGCTTAGAGAGGATGTTCTACGAGCAGTACTTC. The chain employs TRBV11-2 and TRBJ2-7, with D unclear. The V and J ends lost 0 bases and 3 bases respectively, with 9 bases between them. This CDR3 comprises 14 residues. From germline, CDR1 is SGHAT and CDR2 FQNNGV.

This rearrangement joins TRBV29-1 to TRBJ2-5; no clear D. Deletions cut 1 base from V and 9 bases from J, with 12 bases between. CDR3 length equals 12 residues. Germline CDR1 SQVTM, CDR2 ANQGSEA. The CDR3 here is CSVEGTAPPQYF. The DNA for the CDR3 is TGCAGCGTTGAAGGGACGGCTCCTCCCCAGTACTTC. Looking up the rest from reference TRBV29-1 and TRBJ2-5 gives the full variable domain: SAVISQKPSRDICQRGTSLTIQCQVDSQVTMMFWYRQQPGQSLTLIATANQGSEATYESGFVIDKFPISRPNLTFSTLTVSNMSPEDSSIYLCSVEGTAPPQYFGPGTRLLVL.

This clone appeared once. The V gene is TRBV18, the J gene TRBJ1-1; D possibly corresponds to TRBD1 (5 bases). The V end lost 3 bases, the J end lost 3 bases, and 8 bases lay between the germline ends. This CDR3 is 13 amino acids long. The V gene's germline CDR1 is KGHSH and CDR2 LQKENI. In DNA form, the CDR3 reads TGTGCCAGCTCACCGGGGCCAGACACTGAAGCTTTCTTT. Translation: CASSPGPDTEAFF. The full variable domain, completed using reference TRBV18 and TRBJ1-1, is NAGVMQNPRHLVRRRGQEARLRCSPMKGHSHVYWYRQLPEEGLKFMVYLQKENIIDESGMPKERFSAEFPKEGPSILRIQQVVRGDSAAYFCASSPGPDTEAFFGQGTRLTVV.

This clone was seen only once. The gene calls are TRBV11-2 and TRBJ2-1; 11 bases fit TRBD1. CDR3 length: 18 residues. The V gene end was trimmed by 0 bases and the J gene end by 4 bases; junction bases not matched to a gene: 8. In germline, CDR1 is SGHAT, CDR2 FQNNGV. This chain's CDR3 is CASSLDLGDRGVYNEQFF. The CDR3 bases are TGTGCCAGCAGCTTAGATCTCGGGGACAGGGGGGTTTACAATGAGCAGTTCTTC. The variable domain in full, with the rest retrieved from reference TRBV11-2 and TRBJ2-1, is EAGVAQSPRYKIIEKRQSVAFWCNPISGHATLYWYQQILGQGPKLLIQFQNNGVVDDSQLPKDRFSAERLKGVDSTLKIQPAKLEDSAVYLCASSLDLGDRGVYNEQFFGPGTRLTVL.

V and J are TRBV10-3 and TRBJ2-1, with D possibly being TRBD2 (5 bases). This CDR3 contains 14 residues. Trimming pared 4 bases from V and 9 bases from J, leaving 16 bases between. From germline, CDR1 is ENHRY and CDR2 SYGVKD. The CDR3 DNA is TGTGCCATCAGTGCCGAGGGAATGCAGAGTGAGCAGTTCTTC. This gives the protein CAISAEGMQSEQFF.

This clone was observed a handful of times. The V call is TRBV27, the J call TRBJ1-6; 8 positions match TRBD1. V shed 3 bases and J 1 base; nucleotides not matched to a gene: 8. In germline, CDR1 is MNHEY, CDR2 SMNVEV (reference sequence). The CDR3 covers 18 residues. For the CDR3, the DNA is TGTGCCAGCAGTTTGATTCAGGGGGCACGGTCCTATAATTCACCCCTCCACTTT. It translates to CASSLIQGARSYNSPLHF.

The chain is built from TRBV9 and TRBJ2-3; D call uncertain. The germline V gene encodes CDR1 SGDLS and CDR2 YYNGEE. The V end lost 7 bases, the J end lost 3 bases, and 15 bases lay between the germline ends. The CDR3 length is 14 residues. CDR3 DNA: TGTGCCAGCGGCCCTAGTTTAAGGACAGATACGCAGTATTTT. The encoded protein is CASGPSLRTDTQYF.

This chain connects TRBV15 to TRBJ2-7; a weak D match, TRBD2 (6 bases). The CDR3 is made up of 17 amino acids. Germline CDR1 LNHNV, CDR2 YYDKDF (reference sequence). V lost 0 bases, J lost 4 bases, and 19 bases lay in between. DNA of the CDR3: TGTGCCACCAGCAGAGATTGGGGGAGGACTATCGAATACGAGCAGTACTTC. Translated: CATSRDWGRTIEYEQYF. Using reference TRBV15 and TRBJ2-7 for the parts outside the CDR3, the full variable domain is DAMVIQNPRYQVTQFGKPVTLSCSQTLNHNVMYWYQQKSSQAPKLLFHYYDKDFNNEADTPDNFQSRRPNTSFCFLDIRSPGLGDTAMYLCATSRDWGRTIEYEQYFGPGTRLTVT.

The chain combines TRBV5-1 with TRBJ1-1; 9 bases line up with TRBD1. J gave up 2 bases and V 4 bases, and 9 bases lay outside the gene matches. The CDR3 is 16 amino acids. Germline V gene lookup returns CDR1 SGHRS and CDR2 YFSETQ. The CDR3 nucleotides are TGCGCCAGCAGCCTATATACAGGGGGCCTTAACACTGAAGCTTTCTTT. Its translation: CASSLYTGGLNTEAFF. Full variable domain (missing parts from reference TRBV5-1 and TRBJ1-1): KAGVTQTPRYLIKTRGQQVTLSCSPISGHRSVSWYQQTPGQGLQFLFEYFSETQRNKGNFPGRFSGRQFSNSRSEMNVSTLELGDSALYLCASSLYTGGLNTEAFFGQGTRLTVV.

V and J are TRBV19 and TRBJ2-1; 7 bases are shared with TRBD1. V lost 0 bases, J lost 4 bases, and 6 bases stayed unmatched. The CDR3 runs 16 residues. The germline gives CDR1 LNHDA, CDR2 SQIVND (reference sequence). The CDR3 reads CASSIDKSGQYNEQFF. CDR3 in DNA: TGTGCCAGTAGTATAGATAAGTCGGGACAGTACAATGAGCAGTTCTTC.

Only a few counts were recorded for this clone. The chain uses TRBV11-2 and TRBJ2-7, with TRBD2 as a possible D gene (5 bases). The CDR3 runs 14 residues. Trimming pared 0 bases from V and 6 bases from J, leaving 12 bases between. Germline CDR1 SGHAT, CDR2 FQNNGV. CDR3 loop: CASSLDSGSIEQYF. The CDR3 region has the DNA TGTGCCAGCAGCTTAGATTCGGGGTCAATCGAGCAGTACTTC.

The chain links TRBV4-1 to TRBJ2-5; 8 bases match TRBD2. V lost 1 base, J lost 7 bases, and 5 bases stayed unmatched. CDR1 is MGHRA, CDR2 YSYEKL, per germline. The CDR3 spans 14 residues. As DNA, the CDR3 is TGCGCCAGCAGCCAAGGCGGCAGCGGGAGGACCCAGTACTTC. It yields the protein CASSQGGSGRTQYF.

The chain is built from TRBV25-1 and TRBJ1-2; maybe TRBD1 (5 bases). The CDR3 contains 12 residues. V lost 6 bases, J lost 2 bases, and 7 bases lay in between. Germline CDR1 reads MGHDK; CDR2 reads SYGVNS. CDR3 coding DNA: TGTGCCAGCAGCGACAGCAACTATGGCTACACCTTC. Translated, it gives CASSDSNYGYTF.

V and J are TRBV18 and TRBJ1-2; the match to TRBD1 covers 7 bases. V lost 4 bases and J lost 2; bases outside the gene matches: 4. The germline CDR1 and CDR2 sequences are KGHSH and LQKENI. This CDR3 has 14 residues. CDR3 loop: CASSLLQGNYGYTF. DNA of the CDR3: TGTGCCAGCTCACTTCTACAGGGGAACTATGGCTACACCTTC.

The rearrangement links TRBV25-1 to TRBJ1-3; D call uncertain. V lost 2 bases and J lost 10, with 15 bases in between. There are 14 residues in the CDR3. The V gene's germline CDR1 is MGHDK and CDR2 SYGVNS. DNA for the CDR3: TGTGCCAGCAGTGAAAGGAGGCCTGGAGGGACCATATATTTT. Translation gives CASSERRPGGTIYF.

J is TRBJ1-1 and V is TRBV10-3, with 8 positions matching TRBD1. Germline CDR1 is ENHRY and CDR2 is SYGVKD. V shed 5 bases and J 5 bases; nucleotides not matched to a gene: 7. CDR3 length: 14 amino acids. The CDR3 reads CAISRTGWGTEAFF. CDR3 DNA sequence: TGTGCCATCAGTCGGACAGGGTGGGGGACTGAAGCTTTCTTT.

The chain employs TRBV3-1 (or the pseudogene TRBV3-2) and TRBJ1-6; unclear D gene. This CDR3 has 15 amino acids. Germline CDR1 reads LGHDT; CDR2 reads YNNKEL (reference sequence). Trimming took off 1 base at V and 2 bases at J, with 6 bases between the two ends. The CDR3 spells CASSQGTPYNSPLHF. CDR3 nucleotides: TGTGCCAGCAGCCAAGGTACACCCTATAATTCACCCCTCCACTTT.

This chain joins TRBV12-3 or TRBV12-4 and TRBJ1-4, with D hard to call. This CDR3 comprises 13 residues. The germline V and J ends were trimmed by 2 bases and 17 bases, with 18 bases remaining between them. The CDR3 loop is CASSLSDKSSGFF. CDR3 bases: TGTGCCAGCAGTTTATCTGATAAATCCTCGGGTTTTTTT.

The chain carries TRBV6-5 and TRBJ1-3; 9 nucleotides match TRBD1. CDR1 is MNHEY and CDR2 is SVGAGI in the germline V gene. The CDR3 has 15 amino acids. The ends lost 0 bases at V and 4 bases at J; junction bases unmatched: 1. CDR3 residues: CASSYSGTGGNTIYF. CDR3 sequence (DNA): TGTGCCAGCAGTTACTCCGGGACAGGGGGAAACACCATATATTTT.

The gene calls are TRBV6-5 and TRBJ2-3, with TRBD2 matching over 12 bases. J gave up 1 base and V 5 bases, and 1 base lay outside the gene matches. From germline, CDR1 is MNHEY and CDR2 SVGAGI. This CDR3 region has 15 residues. The DNA for the CDR3 is TGTGCCAGCAGTCGACTAGCGGGAGGCACAGATACGCAGTATTTT. Its translation: CASSRLAGGTDTQYF.

This clone has a handful of counts. This sequence joins TRBV27 and TRBJ1-4; no clear D. This CDR3 has 15 amino acids. Germline V gene lookup returns CDR1 MNHEY and CDR2 SMNVEV (reference sequence). The germline V and J ends were trimmed by 2 bases and 2 bases, with 9 bases remaining between them. The CDR3 sequence: CASSLVGLTNEKLFF. CDR3 in DNA: TGTGCCAGCAGTTTAGTCGGGTTGACTAATGAAAAACTGTTTTTT.

The V and J genes are TRBV19 and TRBJ2-1; D is unresolved. CDR3 length: 13 amino acids. Germline CDR1 LNHDA, CDR2 SQIVND (reference sequence). Trimming removed 3 bases from V and 5 bases from J, with 8 bases in between. The CDR3 region has the DNA TGTGCCAGTAGTATTAATAGGCACAATGAGCAGTTCTTC. Amino acid sequence: CASSINRHNEQFF.

The rearrangement uses TRBV6-4 and TRBJ2-3, with D unclear. Germline CDR1 and CDR2: MRHNA and SNTAGT. Trimming cost V 4 bases and J 2 bases, with 7 bases left between them. The CDR3 length is 13 residues. CDR3 bases: TGTGCCAGCAGTGCCAGGATCACAGATACGCAGTATTTT. This codes for CASSARITDTQYF.